This T cell receptor beta chain was recovered during a study of T cells in Graves' hyperthyroidism and ophthalmopathy. A few counts support this clonotype. Regions amplified from RNA transcripts were the TCR beta CDR3 regions. Initially, a first-round RT-PCR of the TCR CDR3 employed the HTBI primer set. TCRdb recomputed calls from the multiplex PCR reads with MiXCR, one row per CDR3 protein. Here the sample spans roughly 640,000 distinct CDR3 sequences, approximately 15% being singletons. CDR1 is LNHDA and CDR2 is SQIVND in the germline V gene (reference sequence). The CDR3 consists of 15 residues. Trimming pared 7 bases from V and 6 bases from J, leaving 19 bases between.

Sequenced material: blood. The chain couples TRBV19 to TRBJ1-5; perhaps TRBD1 as D (5 bases). The TCR originated in a woman in her thirties or forties with Graves' ophthalmopathy. CDR3 sequence reads: CASTFDRGVGQPQHF. The CDR3 DNA is TGTGCCAGTACCTTCGACCGGGGGGTAGGTCAGCCCCAGCATTTT. Using reference TRBV19 and TRBJ1-5 for the parts outside the CDR3, the full variable domain is DGGITQSPKYLFRKEGQNVTLSCEQNLNHDAMYWYRQDPGQGLRLIYYSQIVNDFQKGDIAEGYSVSREKKESFPLTVTSAQKNPTAFYLCASTFDRGVGQPQHFGDGTRLSIL.